This T cell receptor beta chain was recorded in a study of CD8 T cells in Susac syndrome. Overall study: Each patient with Susac syndrome, at the time of blood draw, was therapy-naive, on corticosteroids, or on intravenous immunoglobulin alone.

This clonotype was seen just once. The RNA input was about 0.5 to 1 ug, and it was reverse transcribed with random hexamers. Coverage of TCR beta CDR3 amplification by immunoSEQ multiplex PCR extended to 54 Vbeta and 13 Jbeta. A single record per CDR3 protein comes from TCRdb applying MiXCR to the immunoSEQ multiplex PCR reads. The data show about 100,000 distinct CDR3 sequences, roughly 96% seen once. The sequenced target, TCR beta, came from blood CD8+ and CD4+ T cells. The diagnostic criteria were recently defined, and patients with Susac syndrome met them for definite or probable disease. The clonotype originates from a human donor with Susac syndrome. Sample: CD8+ T cells from PBMCs.

As DNA, the CDR3 is TGTGCCAGCTCACCACCCAATGGAGGGAGAGGGGGAGGAACCTACAATGAGCAGTTCTTC. As protein: CASSPPNGGRGGGTYNEQFF. The chain employs TRBV18 and TRBJ2-1; the D gene could be TRBD1 or TRBD2 (6 bases each). This CDR3 contains 20 residues. Trimming pared 0 bases from V and 2 bases from J, leaving 23 bases between. Germline V gene data show CDR1 as KGHSH and CDR2 as LQKENI.